These T cell receptor beta chains were read from a single sample in a study of vaccination effects on CD4 cells after COVID-19. Generated by immunoSEQ multiplex PCR, the TCRdb table keeps only in-frame clones and is missing some. The profile covers 42,000 or so clones, with roughly four fifths appearing a single time and less than 30% taken by the ten largest. The antigens for these receptors are not known. The sample consisted of CD4+ T cells from PBMCs cultured with a peptide pool, taken before COVID-19 vaccination. The receptors were sampled from a human donor who had a prior SARS-CoV-2 infection. The CDR3 runs from the conserved cysteine through the conserved F or W. Fields, in order: J gene, clone size, V gene, D gene, CDR3 length, CDR3 protein, CDR3 DNA. A D gene is named only where the DNA matches it firmly. Part of the rows lack a size; the others show once, few, many or a class for expanded clones.

TRBJ1-3 NA TRBV15 NA 15 CATSRDQMSGNTIYF TGTGCCACCAGCAGAGATCAAATGTCTGGAAACACCATATATTTT
TRBJ1-3 few TRBV5-1 NA 14 CASSLFSAGNTIYF TGCGCCAGCAGCTTGTTTTCCGCTGGAAACACCATATATTTT
TRBJ1-5 few TRBV27 NA 15 CASSPRDRPNQPQHF TGTGCCAGCAGTCCAAGAGACAGGCCTAATCAGCCCCAGCATTTT
TRBJ2-1 NA TRBV4-1 TRBD2 16 CASSQDPSGEYNEQFF TGCGCCAGCAGCCAAGACCCTAGCGGGGAGTACAATGAGCAGTTCTTC
TRBJ1-5 NA TRBV7-8 NA 16 CASSSRFGRGNQPQHF TGTGCCAGCAGCTCCCGCTTCGGCAGGGGCAATCAGCCCCAGCATTTT
TRBJ2-5 NA TRBV5-1 NA 12 CASSRREETQYF TGCGCCAGCAGTCGGAGAGAAGAGACCCAGTACTTC
TRBJ2-2 NA TRBV7-9 NA 16 CASSLAWGLLTGELFF TGTGCCAGCAGCTTAGCGTGGGGCTTACTCACCGGGGAGCTGTTTTTT
TRBJ2-7 NA TRBV3-1/TRBV3-2 TRBD1 14 CASSLRDRGYEQYF TGTGCCAGCAGCCTCCGGGACAGGGGCTACGAGCAGTACTTC
TRBJ2-5 NA TRBV5-1 TRBD1 21 CASSLPSRATGSLGAKETQYF TGCGCCAGCAGCTTGCCGAGCAGAGCGACAGGGTCGCTGGGAGCAAAAGAGACCCAGTACTTC
TRBJ2-1 NA TRBV7-3 NA 14 CASSLRAPFTEQFF TGTGCCAGCAGCTTAAGGGCCCCGTTCACTGAGCAGTTCTTC
TRBJ2-7 few TRBV6-2/TRBV6-3 TRBD2 19 CASSKTNSGRASLYPEQYF TGTGCCAGCAGCAAGACAAATAGCGGGAGGGCCTCACTATATCCCGAGCAGTACTTC
TRBJ2-2 NA TRBV5-4 NA 17 CASSTTRFKSNTGELFF TGTGCCAGCAGCACCACTAGGTTTAAATCGAACACCGGGGAGCTGTTTTTT
TRBJ2-5 once TRBV5-6 NA 15 CASSFSTRLRETQYF TGTGCCAGCAGCTTTAGTACTAGGTTACGAGAGACCCAGTACTTC
TRBJ2-1 NA TRBV15 NA 16 CATSRVAGEGDNEQFF TGTGCCACCAGCAGAGTAGCAGGGGAGGGGGACAATGAGCAGTTCTTC
TRBJ2-5 NA TRBV4-3 NA 16 CASSQEPSQGRETQYF TGCGCCAGCAGCCAAGAGCCCAGCCAAGGGCGGGAGACCCAGTACTTC
TRBJ1-1 once TRBV5-1 NA 13 CASSEQENTEAFF TGCGCCAGCAGCGAGCAGGAGAACACTGAAGCTTTCTTT
TRBJ1-2 NA TRBV15 NA 14 CATSRGQINYGYTF TGTGCCACCAGCAGAGGACAGATTAACTATGGCTACACCTTC
TRBJ2-1 NA TRBV18 TRBD1 11 CASSERTGQFF TGTGCCAGCTCAGAGAGGACAGGACAGTTCTTC
TRBJ2-2 NA TRBV2 NA 12 CASSRDTGELFF TGTGCCAGCAGTAGGGACACCGGGGAGCTGTTTTTT
TRBJ2-3 few TRBV7-9 TRBD2 15 CASTPASAGEDTQYF TGTGCCAGCACCCCCGCATCGGCGGGAGAAGATACGCAGTATTTT
TRBJ2-3 NA TRBV9 TRBD2 15 CASSDRGGRTDTQYF TGTGCCAGCAGCGATCGGGGGGGGCGCACAGATACGCAGTATTTT
TRBJ2-1 NA TRBV2 TRBD1 15 CASSGEGQGGNEQFF TGTGCCAGCAGTGGCGAAGGACAGGGGGGCAATGAGCAGTTCTTC
TRBJ2-1 NA TRBV4-1 NA 16 CASSQGGGGTYNEQFF TGCGCCAGCAGCCAAGGCGGGGGCGGGACATACAATGAGCAGTTCTTC
TRBJ2-7 NA TRBV6-5 NA 15 CASSRGGQTHYEQYF TGTGCCAGCTCTAGGGGGGGACAGACCCACTACGAGCAGTACTTC
TRBJ1-4 NA TRBV19 NA 16 CASSTVAGAEGEKLFF TGTGCCAGTAGCACCGTCGCGGGGGCGGAGGGTGAAAAACTGTTTTTT
TRBJ1-5 NA TRBV6-5 NA 14 CASSYSNGYQPQHF TGTGCCAGCAGTTACTCGAACGGGTATCAGCCCCAGCATTTT
TRBJ2-1 NA TRBV4-3 NA 14 CASSQDSPNNEQFF TGCGCCAGCAGCCAAGACTCGCCAAACAATGAGCAGTTCTTC